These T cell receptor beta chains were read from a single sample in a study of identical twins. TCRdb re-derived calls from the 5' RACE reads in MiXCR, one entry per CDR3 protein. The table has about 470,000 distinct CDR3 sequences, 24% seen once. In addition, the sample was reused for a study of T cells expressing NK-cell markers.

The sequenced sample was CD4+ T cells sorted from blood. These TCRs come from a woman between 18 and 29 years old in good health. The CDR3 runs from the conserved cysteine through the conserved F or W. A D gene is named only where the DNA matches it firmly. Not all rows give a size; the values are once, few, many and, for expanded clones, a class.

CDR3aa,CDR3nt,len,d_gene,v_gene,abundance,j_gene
CASSWTGTTGELFF,TGTGCCAGCAGCTGGACAGGGACCACCGGGGAGCTGTTTTTT,14,TRBD1,TRBV5-4,-,TRBJ2-2
CASSEWSGGAEETQYF,TGCGCCAGCAGTGAATGGAGCGGGGGGGCCGAGGAGACCCAGTACTTC,16,TRBD2,TRBV10-2,-,TRBJ2-5
CSVEEGQRETQYF,TGCAGCGTTGAAGAAGGGCAGAGAGAGACCCAGTACTTC,13,-,TRBV29-1,-,TRBJ2-5
CSASSGGADTQYF,TGCAGTGCTAGTAGCGGGGGGGCAGATACGCAGTATTTT,13,TRBD2,TRBV20-1,-,TRBJ2-3
CASREPGTHYEQYF,TGTGCCAGCCGAGAGCCAGGGACTCACTACGAGCAGTACTTC,14,-,TRBV6-2/TRBV6-3,-,TRBJ2-7
CASSQAGPESYEQYF,TGTGCCAGCAGCCAAGCGGGACCTGAATCCTACGAGCAGTACTTC,15,-,TRBV3-1,few,TRBJ2-7
CASSWRLAGGVNEQFF,TGTGCCAGCAGCTGGAGACTAGCGGGGGGGGTCAATGAGCAGTTCTTC,16,TRBD2,TRBV7-2,-,TRBJ2-1
CASSLGPGQGVKEQFF,TGCGCCAGCAGCCTCGGTCCGGGACAGGGAGTTAAAGAACAGTTCTTC,16,TRBD1,TRBV5-1,few,TRBJ2-1
CATTLAGGQDTQYF,TGTGCCACCACTCTGGCGGGAGGGCAGGATACGCAGTATTTT,14,TRBD2,TRBV12-3/TRBV12-4,many,TRBJ2-3
CASKGLTSTGELFF,TGTGCCAGCAAGGGCCTTACCAGCACCGGGGAGCTGTTTTTT,14,-,TRBV6-1,-,TRBJ2-2
CASMGLTRTGEQYF,TGTGCCAGCATGGGATTGACTAGAACTGGAGAGCAGTACTTC,14,-,TRBV12-3/TRBV12-4,-,TRBJ2-7
CASSYFQKQFF,TGTGCCAGCAGTTATTTCCAGAAGCAGTTCTTC,11,-,TRBV6-5,few,TRBJ2-1
CASSPGTGGNSYNEQFF,TGTGCCAGCAGCCCCGGGACAGGGGGCAACTCCTACAATGAGCAGTTCTTC,17,TRBD1,TRBV11-3,-,TRBJ2-1
CSAPRTGTRGYGYTF,TGCAGTGCTCCCCGGACAGGGACAAGGGGCTATGGCTACACCTTC,15,TRBD1,TRBV20-1,-,TRBJ1-2
CASSYSRTGRSYEQYF,TGTGCCAGCAGTTACTCCCGGACAGGGAGGTCCTACGAGCAGTACTTC,16,TRBD1,TRBV6-5,-,TRBJ2-7
CASSYSPRSSYNEQFF,TGTGCCAGCAGTTACTCGCCCCGGAGCTCCTACAATGAGCAGTTCTTC,16,-,TRBV6-5,-,TRBJ2-1
CSARGTSTSAEQYF,TGCAGTGCTAGGGGGACTAGTACATCAGCGGAGCAGTACTTC,14,TRBD2,TRBV20-1,few,TRBJ2-7
CASSLSSGAYNEQFF,TGCGCCAGCAGCCTCAGTAGCGGCGCCTACAATGAGCAGTTCTTC,15,-,TRBV4-1,-,TRBJ2-1
CSVVGVETWANVLTF,TGCAGCGTTGTAGGAGTAGAGACCTGGGCCAACGTCCTGACTTTC,15,-,TRBV29-1,-,TRBJ2-6
CASSFGQGRNQPQHF,TGTGCCAGCAGCTTCGGACAGGGGCGCAATCAGCCCCAGCATTTT,15,TRBD1,TRBV5-6,-,TRBJ1-5
CASRYTSGDTQYF,TGCGCCAGCAGATATACTAGCGGGGATACGCAGTATTTT,13,TRBD2,TRBV5-1,many,TRBJ2-3
CASSLLGSNTGELFF,TGTGCCAGCAGCTTATTGGGATCTAACACCGGGGAGCTGTTTTTT,15,-,TRBV11-2,few,TRBJ2-2
CASSRASEQFF,TGTGCCAGCAGCCGTGCGTCGGAGCAGTTCTTC,11,-,TRBV5-6,few,TRBJ2-1
CASRGRNSATNEKLFF,TGTGCCAGCAGGGGACGGAACTCTGCAACTAATGAAAAACTGTTTTTT,16,-,TRBV12-3/TRBV12-4,-,TRBJ1-4
CATGPARF,TGTGCCACAGGGCCCGCTAGGTTC,8,-,TRBV7-8,few,TRBJ2-7
CASSEEGTPPFF,TGTGCCAGCAGCGAAGAGGGGACTCCCCCTTTCTTC,12,-,TRBV2,few,TRBJ2-1
CASSVSSGGRADTQYF,TGTGCCAGCAGCGTCAGCAGCGGGGGGCGGGCAGATACGCAGTATTTT,16,TRBD2,TRBV9,-,TRBJ2-3
CASSLELAGGPEQFF,TGTGCCAGCAGCTTAGAATTGGCGGGAGGGCCTGAGCAGTTCTTC,15,TRBD2,TRBV11-2,-,TRBJ2-1
CASSPSPLNTEAFF,TGTGCCAGCAGCCCTTCACCCTTGAACACTGAAGCTTTCTTT,14,-,TRBV9,-,TRBJ1-1
CSAGQGLRGYTF,TGCAGTGCAGGACAGGGACTGCGTGGCTACACCTTC,12,TRBD1,TRBV20-1,few,TRBJ1-2
CASSHLLTGSYNEQFF,TGTGCCAGCAGCCATCTCCTTACCGGGTCCTACAATGAGCAGTTCTTC,16,-,TRBV7-9,-,TRBJ2-1
CASSLTGLPSYEQYF,TGTGCCAGCAGCTTAACGGGACTACCTTCCTACGAGCAGTACTTC,15,TRBD2,TRBV6-5,few,TRBJ2-7
CASRAGQTIYEQYF,TGCGCCAGCAGGGCAGGGCAGACAATCTACGAGCAGTACTTC,14,-,TRBV5-1,few,TRBJ2-7
CSVDRLFGEQYF,TGCAGCGTGGACCGCCTCTTCGGCGAGCAGTACTTC,12,-,TRBV29-1,few,TRBJ2-7
CASSLAPYNEQFF,TGTGCCAGCAGCTTAGCGCCCTACAATGAGCAGTTCTTC,13,-,TRBV7-9,-,TRBJ2-1
CSVAPGIHEQYF,TGCAGCGTGGCACCAGGGATCCACGAGCAGTACTTC,12,-,TRBV29-1,-,TRBJ2-7
CASTRGGRTGLAGMDTQYF,TGTGCCAGCACCCGAGGTGGACGAACGGGACTAGCGGGAATGGATACGCAGTATTTT,19,TRBD2,TRBV9,few,TRBJ2-3